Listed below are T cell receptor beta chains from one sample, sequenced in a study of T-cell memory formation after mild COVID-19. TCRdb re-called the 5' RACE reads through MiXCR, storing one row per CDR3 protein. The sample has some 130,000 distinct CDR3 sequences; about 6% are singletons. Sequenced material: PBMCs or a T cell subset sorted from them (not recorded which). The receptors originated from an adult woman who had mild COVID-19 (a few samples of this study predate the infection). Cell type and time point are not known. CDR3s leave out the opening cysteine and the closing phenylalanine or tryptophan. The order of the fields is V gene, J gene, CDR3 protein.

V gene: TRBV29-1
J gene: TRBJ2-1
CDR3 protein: SVRSGYDEQF

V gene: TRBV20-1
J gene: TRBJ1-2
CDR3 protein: SAVGGYT

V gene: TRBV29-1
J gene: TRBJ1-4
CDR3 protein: SVLETRNEKLF

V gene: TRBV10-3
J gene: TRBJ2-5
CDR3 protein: AISVGPGRETQY

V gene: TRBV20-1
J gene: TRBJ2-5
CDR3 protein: SAGAGGPKETQY

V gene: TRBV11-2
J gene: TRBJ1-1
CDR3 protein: ASSFLGEARAEAF

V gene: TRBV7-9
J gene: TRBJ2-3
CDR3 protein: ASSLGRADTQY

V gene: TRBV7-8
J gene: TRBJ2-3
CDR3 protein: ASSLGTSRDTQY

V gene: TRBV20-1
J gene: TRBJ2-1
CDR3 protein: SATPGLNYNEQF

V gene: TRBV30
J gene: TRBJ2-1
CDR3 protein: AWSVGLNEQF

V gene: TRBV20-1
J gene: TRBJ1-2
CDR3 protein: SASSPRQLGYYGYT

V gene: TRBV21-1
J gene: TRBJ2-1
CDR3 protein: ASSLGQGVYNEQF

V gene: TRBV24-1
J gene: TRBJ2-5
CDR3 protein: ATSLAGGGETQY

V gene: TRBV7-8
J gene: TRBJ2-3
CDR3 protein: ASSLAWASGGTDTQY

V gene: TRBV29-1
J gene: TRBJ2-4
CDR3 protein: SVPGTNIQY

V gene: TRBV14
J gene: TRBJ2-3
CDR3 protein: ASSQGGAGTDTQY

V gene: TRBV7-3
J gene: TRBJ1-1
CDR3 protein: ASSQSDGRAF

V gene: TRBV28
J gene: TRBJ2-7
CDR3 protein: ASSVLAGGEQY

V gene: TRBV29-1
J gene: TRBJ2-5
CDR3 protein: SGGDRRLGGKNETQY

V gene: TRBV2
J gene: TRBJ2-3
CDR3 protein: ASSREAASSTDTQY

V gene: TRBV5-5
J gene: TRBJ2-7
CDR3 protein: ASSATAKEQY

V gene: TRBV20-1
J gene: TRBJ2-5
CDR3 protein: SAHPLGRRAETQY

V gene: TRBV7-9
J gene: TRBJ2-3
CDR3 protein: ASSSPGRGTDTQY

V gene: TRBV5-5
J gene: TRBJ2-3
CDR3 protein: ASRTSGSDTQY

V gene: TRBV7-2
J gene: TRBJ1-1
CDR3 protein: ASSLAEGMNTEAF

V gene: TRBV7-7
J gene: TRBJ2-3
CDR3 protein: ASSIGTGADTQY

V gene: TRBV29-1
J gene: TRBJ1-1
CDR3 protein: SVGDLWGGTEAF

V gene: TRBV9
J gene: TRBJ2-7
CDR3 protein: ASSSDPSYEQY

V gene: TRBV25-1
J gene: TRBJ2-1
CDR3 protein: ASSEFTGAVGGRNEQF

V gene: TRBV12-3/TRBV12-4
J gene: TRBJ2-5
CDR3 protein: ASSFAQIQETQY

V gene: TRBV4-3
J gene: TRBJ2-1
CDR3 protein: ASSQNPSGSGWNEQF

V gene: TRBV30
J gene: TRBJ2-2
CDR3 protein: AWSPGLAVVVVTGELF

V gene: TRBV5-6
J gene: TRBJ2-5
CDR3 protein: ASSPGLRGETQY

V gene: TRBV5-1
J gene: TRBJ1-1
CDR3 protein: ASSSDRGPLPAF

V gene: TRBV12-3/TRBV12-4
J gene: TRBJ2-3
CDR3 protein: ASSESSGADTQY

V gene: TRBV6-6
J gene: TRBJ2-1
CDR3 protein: ASRPVKAGGDNEQF

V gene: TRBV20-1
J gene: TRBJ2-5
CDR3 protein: SAATSEGIETQY